The clone carrying this T cell receptor beta chain was picked up a small number of times. Its antigen remains unknown. TCRdb reprocessed the 5' RACE reads via MiXCR and lists one record per CDR3 protein. The sample carries 700,000 or so distinct CDR3 sequences, 20% to 25% recorded once. Trimming left V 0 bases short and J 2 bases short, with 12 bases between. The CDR3 loop spans 16 amino acids. Germline CDR1 is SGHRS and CDR2 is YFSETQ. This sample was taken from a study of identical twins. Points from the study as a whole: There was an excess of low generation probability in the out-of-frame alpha sequences that twins shared.

These data are also associated with another study on T cells expressing NK-cell markers. In that study: According to the study, TCR beta repertoires originated from sorted CD3+CD56+NKG2C+, CD3+CD56+NKG2C- and CD3+CD56-NKG2C+ T cells. Seven donors tested HCMV-seropositive and one tested seronegative among the eight sequenced. A range of about 1.0-7.0% of CD8+ T cells consisted of dominant NKG2C+ clonotypes in more than five donors.

Sequencing used PBMCs. The genes are TRBV5-1 and TRBJ1-3, with D perhaps TRBD1 (5 bases). The origin of this receptor is a woman aged 18 to 35 in good health. The CDR3 bases are TGCGCCAGCAGCTTGGAGCGGACAAGCGCTGGAAACACCATATATTTT. Translating gives CASSLERTSAGNTIYF.